This TCR beta chain was sequenced during a study of cytomegalovirus exposure and HLA in healthy donors. This clone was seen a few times. Its target is not known. Findings of the study overall: Later analysis identified several of the most significant clusters that appeared linked to common viral pathogens. Likely technical artifact: a cluster of highly shared sequence variants. Analysis performed later showed TCR beta chains linked to HLA being more clonally expanded than equally common others.

Trimming at V came to 4 bases and at J to 5 bases, leaving 5 bases not matched to a gene. Looked up from germline, CDR1 is MNHNY and CDR2 is SVGAGI (reference sequence). The CDR3 has 15 residues. Amplification used 60 Vbeta primers and 13 Jbeta primers. Assay used: immunoSEQ multiplex PCR; TCRdb lists only in-frame clones, some missing. The sample lists roughly 150,000 clones, roughly four fifths occurring once. Material: PBMCs. This chain links TRBV6-6 with TRBJ1-6; 7 bases fit TRBD1. The TCR was taken from a young man in good health and CMV-seropositive. The CDR3 DNA reads as TGTGCCAGCAGTTTCCGGGACAGCCATAATTCACCCCTCCACTTT. Protein: CASSFRDSHNSPLHF.